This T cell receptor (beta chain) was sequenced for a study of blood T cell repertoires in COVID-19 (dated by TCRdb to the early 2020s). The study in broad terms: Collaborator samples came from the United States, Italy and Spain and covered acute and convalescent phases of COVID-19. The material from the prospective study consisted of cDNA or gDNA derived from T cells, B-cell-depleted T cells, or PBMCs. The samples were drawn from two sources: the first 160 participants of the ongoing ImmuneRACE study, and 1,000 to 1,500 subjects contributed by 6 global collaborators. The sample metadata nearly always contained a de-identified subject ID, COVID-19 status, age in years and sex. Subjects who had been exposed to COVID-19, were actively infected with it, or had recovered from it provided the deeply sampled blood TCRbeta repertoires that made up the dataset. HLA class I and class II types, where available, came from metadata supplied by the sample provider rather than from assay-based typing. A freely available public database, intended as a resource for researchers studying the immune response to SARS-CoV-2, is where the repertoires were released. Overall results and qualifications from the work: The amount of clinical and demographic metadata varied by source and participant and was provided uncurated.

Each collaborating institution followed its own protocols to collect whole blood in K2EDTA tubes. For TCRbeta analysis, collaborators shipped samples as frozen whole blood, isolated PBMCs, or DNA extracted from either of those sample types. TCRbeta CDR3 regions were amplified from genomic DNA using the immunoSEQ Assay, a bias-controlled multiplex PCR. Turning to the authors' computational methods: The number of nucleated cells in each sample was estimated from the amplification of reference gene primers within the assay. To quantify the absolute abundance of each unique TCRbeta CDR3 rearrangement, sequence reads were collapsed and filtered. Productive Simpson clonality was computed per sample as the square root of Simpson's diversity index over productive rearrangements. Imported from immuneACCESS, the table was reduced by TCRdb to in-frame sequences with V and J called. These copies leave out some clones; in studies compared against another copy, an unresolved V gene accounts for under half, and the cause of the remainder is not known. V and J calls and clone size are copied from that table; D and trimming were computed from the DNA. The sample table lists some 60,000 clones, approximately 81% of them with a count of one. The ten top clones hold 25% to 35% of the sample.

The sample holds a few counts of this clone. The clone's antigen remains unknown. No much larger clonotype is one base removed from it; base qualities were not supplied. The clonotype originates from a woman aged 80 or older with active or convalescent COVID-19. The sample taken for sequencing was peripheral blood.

The sequence in DNA is TGCGCCAGCAGACAGGGTCCCTCTCACGAGCAGTACTTC. Its protein reads: CASRQGPSHEQYF. The sequence is built from TRBV10-1 and TRBJ2-7; D gene: possibly TRBD1, on 6 matching bases. The CDR3 starts with the cysteine, ends with the phenylalanine, and has 13 residues. Just CDR3 DNA is preserved here, 39 bases in frame from base 1. The trim is 6 bases for V and 5 bases for J, with a gap of 14 bases between the germline ends. The CDR1 and CDR2 encoded by the germline V gene (reference sequence) are WNHNN and SYGVQD.